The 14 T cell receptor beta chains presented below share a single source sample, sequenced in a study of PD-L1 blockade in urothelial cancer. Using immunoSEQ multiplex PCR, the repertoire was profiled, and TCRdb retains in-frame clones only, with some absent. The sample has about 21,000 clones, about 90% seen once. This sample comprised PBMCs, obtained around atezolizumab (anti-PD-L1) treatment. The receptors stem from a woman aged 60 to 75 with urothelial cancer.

In nucleotides, the CDR3 is TGTGCCTGGGCATTGACAGGGTCGGGCGAGCAGTACTTC. Translated, it gives CAWALTGSGEQYF. This rearrangement joins TRBV30 to TRBJ2-7; 7 nucleotides align to TRBD1. Germline CDR1 GTSNPN, CDR2 SVGIG (reference sequence). The CDR3 consists of 13 residues. The J segment lost 6 bases and the V segment lost 5 bases, leaving 10 bases of the junction unmatched.

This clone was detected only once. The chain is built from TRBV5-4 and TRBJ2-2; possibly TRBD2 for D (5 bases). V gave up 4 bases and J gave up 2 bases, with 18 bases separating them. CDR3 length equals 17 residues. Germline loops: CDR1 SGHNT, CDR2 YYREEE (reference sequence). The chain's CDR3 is CASSPQLAGANTGELFF. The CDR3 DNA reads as TGTGCCAGCAGCCCGCAGCTAGCTGGAGCTAACACCGGGGAGCTGTTTTTT.

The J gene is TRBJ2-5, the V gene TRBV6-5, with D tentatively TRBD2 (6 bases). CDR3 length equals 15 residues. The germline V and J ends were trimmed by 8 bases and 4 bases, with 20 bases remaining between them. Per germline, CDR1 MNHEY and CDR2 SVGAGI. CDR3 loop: CASCQLAVARETQYF. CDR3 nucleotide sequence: TGTGCCAGCTGTCAGTTAGCGGTCGCTAGAGAGACCCAGTACTTC.

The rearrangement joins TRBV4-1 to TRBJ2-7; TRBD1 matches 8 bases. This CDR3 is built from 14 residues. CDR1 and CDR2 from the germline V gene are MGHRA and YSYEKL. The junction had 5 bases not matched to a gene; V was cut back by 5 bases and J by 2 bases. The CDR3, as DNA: TGCGCCAGCAGCTATGGGACAGGTACCTACGAGCAGTACTTC. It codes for CASSYGTGTYEQYF.

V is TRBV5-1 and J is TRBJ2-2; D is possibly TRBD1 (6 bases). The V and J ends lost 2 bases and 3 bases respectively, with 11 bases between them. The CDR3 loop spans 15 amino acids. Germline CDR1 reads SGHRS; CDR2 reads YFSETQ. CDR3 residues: CASSFQGPHTGELFF. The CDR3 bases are TGCGCCAGCAGCTTTCAGGGGCCGCACACCGGGGAGCTGTTTTTT. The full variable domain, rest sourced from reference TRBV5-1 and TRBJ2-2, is KAGVTQTPRYLIKTRGQQVTLSCSPISGHRSVSWYQQTPGQGLQFLFEYFSETQRNKGNFPGRFSGRQFSNSRSEMNVSTLELGDSALYLCASSFQGPHTGELFFGEGSRLTVL.

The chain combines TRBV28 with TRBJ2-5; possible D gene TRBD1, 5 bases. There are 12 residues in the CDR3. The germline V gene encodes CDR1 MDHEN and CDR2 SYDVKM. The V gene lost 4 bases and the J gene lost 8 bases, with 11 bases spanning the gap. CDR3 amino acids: CASSYRPETQYF. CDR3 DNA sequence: TGTGCCAGCAGTTACAGGCCAGAAACCCAGTACTTC.

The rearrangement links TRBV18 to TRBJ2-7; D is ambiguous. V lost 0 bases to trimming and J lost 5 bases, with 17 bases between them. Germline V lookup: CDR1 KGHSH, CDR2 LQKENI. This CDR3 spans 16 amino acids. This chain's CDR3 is CASSPPHRTLSDEQYF. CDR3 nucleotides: TGTGCCAGCTCACCACCGCACAGAACCCTATCCGACGAGCAGTACTTC.

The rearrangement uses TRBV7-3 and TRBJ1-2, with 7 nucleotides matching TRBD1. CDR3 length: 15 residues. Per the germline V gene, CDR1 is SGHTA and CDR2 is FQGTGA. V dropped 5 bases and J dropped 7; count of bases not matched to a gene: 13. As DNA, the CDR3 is TGTGCCAGCAGCCTAGGGAGACAGGGTCAGAGTGGCTACACCTTC. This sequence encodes CASSLGRQGQSGYTF.

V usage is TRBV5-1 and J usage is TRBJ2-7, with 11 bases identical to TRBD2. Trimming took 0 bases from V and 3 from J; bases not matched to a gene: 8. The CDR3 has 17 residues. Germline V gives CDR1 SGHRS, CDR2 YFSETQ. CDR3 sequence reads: CASSLGWRGTSGYEQYF. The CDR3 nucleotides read TGCGCCAGCAGCTTGGGTTGGCGGGGGACTAGCGGCTACGAGCAGTACTTC.

CDR3 nucleotides: TGTGCCATCAGTTCATCCGGGGAGGTGGAGACCCAGTACTTC. Protein: CAISSSGEVETQYF. The V call is TRBV10-3, the J call TRBJ2-5; tentative D call: TRBD2 (6 bases). The CDR3 is 14 amino acids. With 5 bases removed from V and 5 bases from J, the gap between germline ends came to 15 bases. CDR1 ENHRY and CDR2 SYGVKD come from the germline V gene.

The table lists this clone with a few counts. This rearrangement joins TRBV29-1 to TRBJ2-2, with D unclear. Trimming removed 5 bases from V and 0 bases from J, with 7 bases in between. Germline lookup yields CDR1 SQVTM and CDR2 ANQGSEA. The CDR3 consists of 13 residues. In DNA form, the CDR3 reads TGCAGCGTTCGTCAGTCGAACACCGGGGAGCTGTTTTTT. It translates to CSVRQSNTGELFF.

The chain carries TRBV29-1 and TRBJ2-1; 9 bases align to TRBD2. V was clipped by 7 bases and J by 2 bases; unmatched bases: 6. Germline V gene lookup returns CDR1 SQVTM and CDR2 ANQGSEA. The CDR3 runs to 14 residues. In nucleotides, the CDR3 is TGCAGCGCGTGGACTAGCGATACCTACAATGAGCAGTTCTTC. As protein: CSAWTSDTYNEQFF.

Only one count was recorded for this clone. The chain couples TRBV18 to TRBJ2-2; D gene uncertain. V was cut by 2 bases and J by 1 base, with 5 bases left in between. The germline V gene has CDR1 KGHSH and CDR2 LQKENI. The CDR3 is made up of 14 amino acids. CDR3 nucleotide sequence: TGTGCCAGCTCACCAGTCAAGAACACCGGGGAGCTGTTTTTT. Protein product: CASSPVKNTGELFF. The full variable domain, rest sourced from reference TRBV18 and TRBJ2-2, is NAGVMQNPRHLVRRRGQEARLRCSPMKGHSHVYWYRQLPEEGLKFMVYLQKENIIDESGMPKERFSAEFPKEGPSILRIQQVVRGDSAAYFCASSPVKNTGELFFGEGSRLTVL.

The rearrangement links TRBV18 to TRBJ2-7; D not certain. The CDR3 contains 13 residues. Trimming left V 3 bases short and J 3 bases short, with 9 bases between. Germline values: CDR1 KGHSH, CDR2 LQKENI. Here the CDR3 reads CASSPGSDYEQYF. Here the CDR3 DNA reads TGTGCCAGCTCACCTGGTTCAGACTACGAGCAGTACTTC.